Below, one T cell receptor beta chain is given with its context. Its antigen is not identified. CDR1 is SNHLY, CDR2 FYNNEI, per germline. V shed 7 bases, J shed 1 base, and the junction held 6 bases outside the gene matches. The CDR3 sequence is 15 residues long. The data were taken from a study of T cell responses to AZD1222 COVID-19 vaccine. Findings and caveats of the study: When two AZD1222 doses had been given, Spike-specific TCR breadth and depth rose. There were mostly white British donors and more females than males, and clonal diversity was possibly underestimated. Reportedly, close to half of spike-specific TCRs are directed against unmutated variant regions. Just a handful of AZD1222 recipients tested seropositive at baseline.

Some clones are missing from TCRdb's copy, which holds only in-frame ones; the method was immunoSEQ multiplex PCR. The data show around 120,000 clones, 92% seen once. The TCR comes from an adult who received the AZD1222 COVID-19 vaccine. The chain is built from TRBV2 and TRBJ1-5; 8 positions agree with TRBD1. This material consisted of peripheral blood, taken 28 days after the second AZD1222 dose. The CDR3 is CASKKTGGSNQPQHF. CDR3 coding DNA: TGTGCCAGCAAAAAAACAGGGGGGAGCAATCAGCCCCAGCATTTT.